This TCR beta chain comes out of a study of blood T cell repertoires in COVID-19. Study details: Acute and convalescent COVID-19 specimens originated in the United States, Italy and Spain. The analysed material was cDNA or gDNA that came from T cells, B-cell-depleted T cells, or PBMCs.

In the authors' methods: Amplified reference gene primers provided the basis for estimating nucleated cell counts. Only in-frame clones appear in the TCRdb table, and some are missing; sequencing was by immunoSEQ multiplex PCR. V and J calls plus clone size are reproduced from that table; the DNA served to infer D and trimming. The data contain fewer than 250,000 clones, over 75% of them singletons. The CDR3 consists of 13 residues. V lost 5 bases, J lost 0 bases, and 8 bases lay in between. Per germline, CDR1 GTSNPN and CDR2 SVGIG (reference sequence). The sequence was obtained from a woman aged 45-60 years with acute COVID-19. This chain links TRBV30 with TRBJ1-5; D not resolved. Sequenced input: PBMCs or T cells enriched from blood (not recorded which). CDR3 loop: CAWAEDSNQPQHF. Here the CDR3 DNA reads TGTGCCTGGGCAGAAGATAGCAATCAGCCCCAGCATTTT.